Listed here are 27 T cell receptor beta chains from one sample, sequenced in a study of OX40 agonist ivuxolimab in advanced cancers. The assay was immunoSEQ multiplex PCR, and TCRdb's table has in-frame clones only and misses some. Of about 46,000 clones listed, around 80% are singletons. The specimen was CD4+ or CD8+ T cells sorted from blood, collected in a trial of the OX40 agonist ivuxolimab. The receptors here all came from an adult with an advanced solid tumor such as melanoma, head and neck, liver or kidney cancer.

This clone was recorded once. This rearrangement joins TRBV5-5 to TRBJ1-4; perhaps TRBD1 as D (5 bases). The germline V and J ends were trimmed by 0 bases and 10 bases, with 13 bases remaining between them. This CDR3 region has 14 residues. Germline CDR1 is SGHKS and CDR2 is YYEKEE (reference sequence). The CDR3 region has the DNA TGTGCCAGCAGCTTGGACCTGATAGGGGTAAAACTGTTTTTT. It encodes CASSLDLIGVKLFF.

CDR3: CASSRTRQGNQPQHF. CDR3 coding DNA: TGTGCCAGCAGCCGTACACGTCAGGGGAATCAGCCCCAGCATTTT. The rearrangement joins TRBV6-6 to TRBJ1-5, with D maybe TRBD1 (6 bases). V lost 6 bases to trimming and J lost 4 bases, with 16 bases between them. Germline V gene lookup returns CDR1 MNHNY and CDR2 SVGAGI (reference sequence). The CDR3 consists of 15 residues.

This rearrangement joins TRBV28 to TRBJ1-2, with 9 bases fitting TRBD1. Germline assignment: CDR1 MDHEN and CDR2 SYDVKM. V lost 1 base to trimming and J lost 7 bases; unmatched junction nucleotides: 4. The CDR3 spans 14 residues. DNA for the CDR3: TGTGCCAGCAGTTTATTACAGGGGGCGGGTGGCTACACCTTC. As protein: CASSLLQGAGGYTF.

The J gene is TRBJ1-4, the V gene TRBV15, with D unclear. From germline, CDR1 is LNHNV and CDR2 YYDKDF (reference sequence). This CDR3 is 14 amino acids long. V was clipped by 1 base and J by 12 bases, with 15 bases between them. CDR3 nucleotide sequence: TGTGCCACCAGCAGAGCCAGGAGGCAGATGGAACTGTTTTTT. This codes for CATSRARRQMELFF.

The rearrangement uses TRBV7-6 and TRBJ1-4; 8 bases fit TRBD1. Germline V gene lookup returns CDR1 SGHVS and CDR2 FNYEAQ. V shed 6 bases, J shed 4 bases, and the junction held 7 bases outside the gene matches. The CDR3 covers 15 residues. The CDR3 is CASSYGQGGNEKLFF. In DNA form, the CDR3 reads TGTGCCAGCAGTTACGGACAGGGCGGTAATGAAAAACTGTTTTTT.

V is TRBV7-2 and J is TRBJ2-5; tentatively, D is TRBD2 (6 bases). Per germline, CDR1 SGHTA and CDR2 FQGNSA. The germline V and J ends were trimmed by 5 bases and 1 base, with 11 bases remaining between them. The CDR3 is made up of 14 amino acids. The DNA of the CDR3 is TGTGCCAGCAGCCTGGGACTTGTCCAAGAGACCCAGTACTTC. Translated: CASSLGLVQETQYF.

CDR3 region: CATSRDSLTGNTIYF. The CDR3 region has the DNA TGTGCCACCAGCAGAGATTCCTTGACTGGAAACACCATATATTTT. The chain is built from TRBV15 and TRBJ1-3, with D uncertain. The V gene lost 0 bases and the J gene lost 2 bases, with 8 bases spanning the gap. Germline V gene data show CDR1 as LNHNV and CDR2 as YYDKDF (reference sequence). The CDR3 has 15 amino acids.

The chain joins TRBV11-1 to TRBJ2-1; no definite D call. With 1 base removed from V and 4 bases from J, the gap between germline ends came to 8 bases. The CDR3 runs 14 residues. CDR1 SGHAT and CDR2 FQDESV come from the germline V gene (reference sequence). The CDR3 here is CASSLGSVYNEQFF. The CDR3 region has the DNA TGTGCCAGCAGCTTAGGCTCGGTGTACAATGAGCAGTTCTTC.

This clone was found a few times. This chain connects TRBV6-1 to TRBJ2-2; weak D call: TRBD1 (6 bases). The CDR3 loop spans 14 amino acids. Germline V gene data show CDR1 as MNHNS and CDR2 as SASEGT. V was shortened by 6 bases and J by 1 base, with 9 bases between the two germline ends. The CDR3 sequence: CASRVTGNTGELFF. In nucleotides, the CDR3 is TGTGCCAGCAGGGTGACAGGGAACACCGGGGAGCTGTTTTTT.

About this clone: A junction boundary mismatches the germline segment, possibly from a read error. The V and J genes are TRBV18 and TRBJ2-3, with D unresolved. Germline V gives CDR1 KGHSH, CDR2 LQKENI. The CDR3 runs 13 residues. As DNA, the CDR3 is TGTGCCACCTCAGCAACATTGGGGGATACGCAGTATTTT. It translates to CATSATLGDTQYF.

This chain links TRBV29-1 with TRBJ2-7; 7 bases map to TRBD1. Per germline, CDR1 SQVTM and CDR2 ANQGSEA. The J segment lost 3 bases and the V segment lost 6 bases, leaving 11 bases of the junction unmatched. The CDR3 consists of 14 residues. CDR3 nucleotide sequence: TGCAGCGTAAATAGGGGGCCGGATTACTACGAGCAGTACTTC. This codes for CSVNRGPDYYEQYF.

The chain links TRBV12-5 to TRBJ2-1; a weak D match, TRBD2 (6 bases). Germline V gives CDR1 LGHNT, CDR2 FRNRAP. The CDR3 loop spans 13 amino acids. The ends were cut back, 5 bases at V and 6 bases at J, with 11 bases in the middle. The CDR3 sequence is CASGTPTSNEQFF. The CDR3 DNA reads TGTGCTAGTGGTACCCCGACTAGCAATGAGCAGTTCTTC. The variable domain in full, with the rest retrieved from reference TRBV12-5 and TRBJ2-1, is DARVTQTPRHKVTEMGQEVTMRCQPILGHNTVFWYRQTMMQGLELLAYFRNRAPLDDSGMPKDRFSAEMPDATLATLKIQPSEPRDSAVYFCASGTPTSNEQFFGPGTRLTVL.

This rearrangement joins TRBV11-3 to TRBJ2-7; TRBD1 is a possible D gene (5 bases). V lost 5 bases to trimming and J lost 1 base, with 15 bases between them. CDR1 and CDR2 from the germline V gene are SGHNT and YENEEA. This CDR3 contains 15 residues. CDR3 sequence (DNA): TGTGCCAGCAGCCCTAGGGGTAGAAGTTCCTACGAGCAGTACTTC. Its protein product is CASSPRGRSSYEQYF.

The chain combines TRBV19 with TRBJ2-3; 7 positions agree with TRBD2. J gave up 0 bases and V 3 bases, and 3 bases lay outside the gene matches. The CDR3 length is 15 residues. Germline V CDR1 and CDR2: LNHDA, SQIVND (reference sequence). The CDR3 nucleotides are TGTGCCAGTAGTATGGCAGCGGGGAGCACAGATACGCAGTATTTT. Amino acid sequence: CASSMAAGSTDTQYF.

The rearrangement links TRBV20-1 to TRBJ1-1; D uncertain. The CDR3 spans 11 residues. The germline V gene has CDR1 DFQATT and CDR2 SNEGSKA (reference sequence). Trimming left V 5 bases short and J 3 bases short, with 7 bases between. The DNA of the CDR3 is TGCAGTGCTGATGACTACACTGAAGCTTTCTTT. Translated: CSADDYTEAFF.

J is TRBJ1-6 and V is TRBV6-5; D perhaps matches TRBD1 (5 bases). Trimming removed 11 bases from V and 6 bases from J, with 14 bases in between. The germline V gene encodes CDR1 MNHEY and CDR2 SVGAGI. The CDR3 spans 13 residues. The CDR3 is CAGSGTVNSPLHF. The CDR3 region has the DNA TGTGCCGGATCTGGGACCGTTAATTCACCCCTCCACTTT.

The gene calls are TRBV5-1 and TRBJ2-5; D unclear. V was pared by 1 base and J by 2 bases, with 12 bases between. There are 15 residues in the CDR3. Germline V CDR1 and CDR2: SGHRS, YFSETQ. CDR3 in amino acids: CASSLMGIAQETQYF. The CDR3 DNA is TGCGCCAGCAGCTTGATGGGGATCGCTCAAGAGACCCAGTACTTC.

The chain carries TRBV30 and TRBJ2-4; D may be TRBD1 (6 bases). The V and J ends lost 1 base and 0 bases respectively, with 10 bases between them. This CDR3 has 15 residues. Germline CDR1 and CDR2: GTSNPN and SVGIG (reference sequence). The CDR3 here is CAWSDTGLAKNIQYF. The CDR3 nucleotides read TGTGCCTGGAGTGATACAGGGCTAGCCAAAAACATTCAGTACTTC.

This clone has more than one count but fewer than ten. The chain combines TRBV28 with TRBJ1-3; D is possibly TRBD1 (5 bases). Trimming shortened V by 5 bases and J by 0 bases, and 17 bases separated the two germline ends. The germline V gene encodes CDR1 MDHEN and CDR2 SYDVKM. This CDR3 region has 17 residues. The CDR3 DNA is TGTGCCAGCAGTCGATTGGGACTCAGGAGCTCTGGAAACACCATATATTTT. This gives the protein CASSRLGLRSSGNTIYF.

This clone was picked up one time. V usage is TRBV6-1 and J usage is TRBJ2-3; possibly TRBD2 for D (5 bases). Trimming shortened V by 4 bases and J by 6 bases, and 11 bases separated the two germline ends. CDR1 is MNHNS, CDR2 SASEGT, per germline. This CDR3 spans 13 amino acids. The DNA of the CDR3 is TGTGCCAGCAGTGGGGAGCTAGGGGATACGCAGTATTTT. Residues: CASSGELGDTQYF.

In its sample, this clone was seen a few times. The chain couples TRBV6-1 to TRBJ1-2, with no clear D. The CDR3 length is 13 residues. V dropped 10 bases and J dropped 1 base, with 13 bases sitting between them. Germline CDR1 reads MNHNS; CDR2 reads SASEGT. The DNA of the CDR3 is TGTGCCACACTCGTGCTAAGTAACTATGGCTACACCTTC. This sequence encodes CATLVLSNYGYTF.

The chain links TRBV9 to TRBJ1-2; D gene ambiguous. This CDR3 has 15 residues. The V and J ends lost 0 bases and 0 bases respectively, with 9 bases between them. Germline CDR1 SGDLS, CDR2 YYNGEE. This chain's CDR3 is CASSVDPRPNYGYTF. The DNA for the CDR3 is TGTGCCAGCAGCGTAGATCCCAGGCCTAACTATGGCTACACCTTC.

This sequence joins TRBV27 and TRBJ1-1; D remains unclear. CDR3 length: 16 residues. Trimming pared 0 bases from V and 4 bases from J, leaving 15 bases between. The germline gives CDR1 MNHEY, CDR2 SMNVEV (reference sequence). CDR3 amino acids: CASSLSRPGVGTEAFF. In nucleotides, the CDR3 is TGTGCCAGCAGTTTATCTAGACCGGGCGTGGGCACTGAAGCTTTCTTT.

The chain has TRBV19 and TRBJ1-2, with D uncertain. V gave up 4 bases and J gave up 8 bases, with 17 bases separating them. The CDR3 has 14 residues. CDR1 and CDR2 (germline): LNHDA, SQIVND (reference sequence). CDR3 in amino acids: CASSTTRYAYGYTF. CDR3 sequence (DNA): TGTGCCAGTAGTACAACCCGTTACGCCTACGGCTACACCTTC.

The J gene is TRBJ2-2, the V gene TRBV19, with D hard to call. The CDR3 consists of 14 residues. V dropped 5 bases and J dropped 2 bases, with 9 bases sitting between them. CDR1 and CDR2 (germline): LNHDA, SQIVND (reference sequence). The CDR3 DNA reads TGTGCCAGTAGTCGGGCACCTAACACCGGGGAGCTGTTTTTT. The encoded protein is CASSRAPNTGELFF.

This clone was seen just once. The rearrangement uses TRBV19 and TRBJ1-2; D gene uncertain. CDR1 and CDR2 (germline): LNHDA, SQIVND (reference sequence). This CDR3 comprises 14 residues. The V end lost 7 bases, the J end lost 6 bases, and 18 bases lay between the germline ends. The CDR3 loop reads CASTTGGFSNGYTF. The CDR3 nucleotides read TGTGCCAGTACCACCGGCGGGTTTTCGAATGGCTACACCTTC. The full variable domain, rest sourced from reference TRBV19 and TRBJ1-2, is DGGITQSPKYLFRKEGQNVTLSCEQNLNHDAMYWYRQDPGQGLRLIYYSQIVNDFQKGDIAEGYSVSREKKESFPLTVTSAQKNPTAFYLCASTTGGFSNGYTFGSGTRLTVV.

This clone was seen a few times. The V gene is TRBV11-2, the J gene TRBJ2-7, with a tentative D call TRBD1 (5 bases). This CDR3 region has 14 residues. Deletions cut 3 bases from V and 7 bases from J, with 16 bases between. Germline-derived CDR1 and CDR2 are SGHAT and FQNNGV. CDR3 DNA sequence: TGTGCCAGCAGCTTTTCCGCAGGGTCATATGAGCAGTACTTC. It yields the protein CASSFSAGSYEQYF.